This is a list of T cell receptor beta chains from one sample in a study of shared clonotypes between healthy human individuals. TCRdb's table, derived via immunoSEQ multiplex PCR, lists solely in-frame clones and lacks some. The repertoire has millions of clones, about 95% of them found once; the top ten carry more than 0.95%. What was sequenced was naive CD8+ T cells sorted from blood. The receptors were gathered from a man between 18 and 35 years old in good health. Both conserved end residues are part of each CDR3. Each record gives: CDR3 protein, CDR3 DNA, clone size, J gene, D gene, V gene. The D gene is left open where the match is weak. Some rows have no size entry. The others give once, few or many, or a class for an expanded clone.

cdr3_aa: CASSLQGHGYTF; cdr3_nt: TGTGCCAGCAGTTTACAGGGCCATGGCTACACCTTC; clone_size: NA; j_call: TRBJ1-2; d_call: NA; v_call: TRBV28
cdr3_aa: CASSQEMSGYGYTF; cdr3_nt: TGTGCCAGCAGCCAAGAGATGTCGGGGTATGGCTACACCTTC; clone_size: NA; j_call: TRBJ1-2; d_call: NA; v_call: TRBV4-2
cdr3_aa: CASRMGYEQYF; cdr3_nt: TGCGCCAGCCGGATGGGTTACGAGCAGTACTTC; clone_size: NA; j_call: TRBJ2-7; d_call: NA; v_call: TRBV10-2
cdr3_aa: CASSVGGTFSYEQYF; cdr3_nt: TGTGCCAGCAGCGTAGGAGGGACCTTCTCCTACGAGCAGTACTTC; clone_size: NA; j_call: TRBJ2-7; d_call: NA; v_call: TRBV9
cdr3_aa: CASSQTRRGAEEKLFF; cdr3_nt: TGTGCCAGCAGCCAAACAAGACGGGGGGCGGAAGAAAAACTGTTTTTT; clone_size: NA; j_call: TRBJ1-4; d_call: NA; v_call: TRBV7-9
cdr3_aa: CASSGGDPTYEQYF; cdr3_nt: TGTGCCAGCAGTGGCGGGGACCCAACCTACGAGCAGTACTTC; clone_size: NA; j_call: TRBJ2-7; d_call: NA; v_call: TRBV6-5
cdr3_aa: CASSKCFREALVEQYF; cdr3_nt: TGTGCCAGCAGCAAATGCTTCCGGGAGGCCCTTGTCGAGCAGTACTTC; clone_size: NA; j_call: TRBJ2-7; d_call: NA; v_call: TRBV21-1
cdr3_aa: CASSGRTSGMAYEQYF; cdr3_nt: TGTGCCAGCAGCGGCAGGACTAGCGGGATGGCCTACGAGCAGTACTTC; clone_size: NA; j_call: TRBJ2-7; d_call: TRBD2; v_call: TRBV13
cdr3_aa: CASSYSHPGANYGYTF; cdr3_nt: TGTGCCAGCAGTTACTCTCACCCAGGGGCTAACTATGGCTACACCTTC; clone_size: NA; j_call: TRBJ1-2; d_call: NA; v_call: TRBV6-6
cdr3_aa: CASSHGGNPEQYF; cdr3_nt: TGTGCCAGCAGCCACGGTGGGAATCCGGAGCAGTACTTC; clone_size: NA; j_call: TRBJ2-7; d_call: NA; v_call: TRBV6-5
cdr3_aa: CASSVFHTPINYGYTF; cdr3_nt: TGTGCCAGCAGTGTTTTCCACACCCCAATTAACTATGGCTACACCTTC; clone_size: NA; j_call: TRBJ1-2; d_call: NA; v_call: TRBV2
cdr3_aa: CSVARTSGIYEQYF; cdr3_nt: TGCAGCGTTGCCAGGACTAGCGGGATCTACGAGCAGTACTTC; clone_size: NA; j_call: TRBJ2-7; d_call: TRBD2; v_call: TRBV29-1
cdr3_aa: CASSSDRYGTEAFF; cdr3_nt: TGTGCCAGCAGTTCGGACAGGTATGGCACTGAAGCTTTCTTT; clone_size: NA; j_call: TRBJ1-1; d_call: TRBD1; v_call: TRBV6-5
cdr3_aa: CASSEDGHSGNTIYF; cdr3_nt: TGTGCCAGCAGTGAAGATGGTCACTCTGGAAACACCATATATTTT; clone_size: NA; j_call: TRBJ1-3; d_call: NA; v_call: TRBV2
cdr3_aa: CASSGGVSGRHTGELFF; cdr3_nt: TGTGCCAGTAGTGGAGGTGTTAGCGGGAGACACACCGGGGAGCTGTTTTTT; clone_size: NA; j_call: TRBJ2-2; d_call: TRBD2; v_call: TRBV19
cdr3_aa: CASSQSGSFYNEQFF; cdr3_nt: TGCGCCAGCAGCCAAAGCGGGAGCTTCTACAATGAGCAGTTCTTC; clone_size: NA; j_call: TRBJ2-1; d_call: TRBD2; v_call: TRBV4-3
cdr3_aa: CASSPQGGDGYTF; cdr3_nt: TGTGCCAGCAGTCCACAGGGTGGGGATGGCTACACCTTC; clone_size: NA; j_call: TRBJ1-2; d_call: NA; v_call: TRBV6-5
cdr3_aa: CASSPIPGTEAFF; cdr3_nt: TGCGCCAGCAGCCCCATCCCGGGCACTGAAGCTTTCTTT; clone_size: NA; j_call: TRBJ1-1; d_call: NA; v_call: TRBV5-1
cdr3_aa: CASSTPERGDLHNSPLHF; cdr3_nt: TGTGCCAGCAGTACCCCTGAGCGGGGGGACTTGCATAATTCACCCCTCCACTTT; clone_size: NA; j_call: TRBJ1-6; d_call: NA; v_call: TRBV2
cdr3_aa: CASSLVPGAGEQYF; cdr3_nt: TGCGCCAGCAGCTTGGTACCGGGGGCGGGCGAGCAGTACTTC; clone_size: once; j_call: TRBJ2-7; d_call: NA; v_call: TRBV5-1
cdr3_aa: CASSLFVGTGYTF; cdr3_nt: TGTGCCAGCAGTTTATTTGTGGGAACTGGCTACACCTTC; clone_size: NA; j_call: TRBJ1-2; d_call: NA; v_call: TRBV28
cdr3_aa: CASSHGTASTDTQYF; cdr3_nt: TGTGCCAGCAGCCACGGGACCGCGAGCACAGATACGCAGTATTTT; clone_size: NA; j_call: TRBJ2-3; d_call: NA; v_call: TRBV7-6
cdr3_aa: CASSHRTDLGEKLFF; cdr3_nt: TGTGCCAGCAGCCATAGGACGGACCTTGGGGAAAAACTGTTTTTT; clone_size: NA; j_call: TRBJ1-4; d_call: NA; v_call: TRBV2
cdr3_aa: CASSLTGPQETQYF; cdr3_nt: TGTGCCAGCAGCTTAACCGGACCCCAAGAGACCCAGTACTTC; clone_size: once; j_call: TRBJ2-5; d_call: NA; v_call: TRBV13
cdr3_aa: CASSLGGQNGEQYF; cdr3_nt: TGTGCCAGCAGCTTAGGCGGGCAGAACGGGGAGCAGTACTTC; clone_size: NA; j_call: TRBJ2-7; d_call: NA; v_call: TRBV7-6
cdr3_aa: CASSFRGFDEQFF; cdr3_nt: TGTGCCAGCAGCTTCAGGGGGTTCGATGAGCAGTTCTTC; clone_size: NA; j_call: TRBJ2-1; d_call: TRBD1; v_call: TRBV11-3
cdr3_aa: CASSQGMPYEQYF; cdr3_nt: TGCGCCAGCAGCCAAGGTATGCCCTACGAGCAGTACTTC; clone_size: few; j_call: TRBJ2-7; d_call: NA; v_call: TRBV4-1
cdr3_aa: CASRRANSPLHF; cdr3_nt: TGCGCCAGCAGGAGAGCAAATTCACCCCTCCACTTT; clone_size: NA; j_call: TRBJ1-6; d_call: NA; v_call: TRBV5-1
cdr3_aa: CASSSIAEETQYF; cdr3_nt: TGTGCCAGCAGTAGTATTGCGGAAGAGACCCAGTACTTC; clone_size: NA; j_call: TRBJ2-5; d_call: NA; v_call: TRBV11-2
cdr3_aa: CASSLVSGGLYNEQFF; cdr3_nt: TGTGCCAGCAGCTTAGTTAGCGGGGGCCTCTACAATGAGCAGTTCTTC; clone_size: NA; j_call: TRBJ2-1; d_call: TRBD2; v_call: TRBV7-6
cdr3_aa: CASSLQDPGTNEKLFF; cdr3_nt: TGCGCCAGCAGCTTGCAAGATCCGGGGACTAATGAAAAACTGTTTTTT; clone_size: NA; j_call: TRBJ1-4; d_call: NA; v_call: TRBV5-1
cdr3_aa: CASSGFGAYEQYF; cdr3_nt: TGTGCCAGCAGTGGGTTCGGCGCCTACGAGCAGTACTTC; clone_size: NA; j_call: TRBJ2-7; d_call: NA; v_call: TRBV2
cdr3_aa: CASSQEGSPTTSPSDDTQYF; cdr3_nt: TGCGCCAGCAGCCAAGAAGGTTCTCCAACGACTAGCCCTAGCGATGATACGCAGTATTTT; clone_size: NA; j_call: TRBJ2-3; d_call: TRBD2; v_call: TRBV4-1
cdr3_aa: CSVGIQARYGYTF; cdr3_nt: TGCAGCGTTGGGATCCAGGCGCGGTATGGCTACACCTTC; clone_size: NA; j_call: TRBJ1-2; d_call: NA; v_call: TRBV29-1
cdr3_aa: CASSPGPGVGEKLFF; cdr3_nt: TGTGCCAGCTCACCGGGCCCGGGGGTTGGAGAAAAACTGTTTTTT; clone_size: few; j_call: TRBJ1-4; d_call: NA; v_call: TRBV18
cdr3_aa: CASSPQLGGKPEQFF; cdr3_nt: TGTGCCAGCAGCCCCCAACTCGGGGGGAAGCCTGAGCAGTTCTTC; clone_size: NA; j_call: TRBJ2-1; d_call: TRBD2; v_call: TRBV27
cdr3_aa: CASSAGLAASSYNEQFF; cdr3_nt: TGTGCCAGCAGCGCAGGACTAGCGGCTAGCTCCTACAATGAGCAGTTCTTC; clone_size: NA; j_call: TRBJ2-1; d_call: TRBD2; v_call: TRBV9
cdr3_aa: CASSQGPQGNQPQHF; cdr3_nt: TGCGCCAGCAGCCAAGGTCCACAGGGAAATCAGCCCCAGCATTTT; clone_size: NA; j_call: TRBJ1-5; d_call: NA; v_call: TRBV4-1
cdr3_aa: CASSQVGTPYNEQFF; cdr3_nt: TGCGCCAGCAGCCAAGTCGGGACCCCGTACAATGAGCAGTTCTTC; clone_size: NA; j_call: TRBJ2-1; d_call: NA; v_call: TRBV4-1
cdr3_aa: CASSSLLGTGPYNEQFF; cdr3_nt: TGTGCCAGCAGTTCCCTGTTGGGCACCGGACCTTACAATGAGCAGTTCTTC; clone_size: NA; j_call: TRBJ2-1; d_call: NA; v_call: TRBV27
cdr3_aa: CASSKGIGAEAYEQYF; cdr3_nt: TGTGCCAGTAGTAAAGGAATCGGGGCAGAAGCCTACGAGCAGTACTTC; clone_size: NA; j_call: TRBJ2-7; d_call: NA; v_call: TRBV19
cdr3_aa: CASSPDSPAGELFF; cdr3_nt: TGTGCCAGCAGCCCGGATAGCCCGGCCGGGGAGCTGTTTTTT; clone_size: NA; j_call: TRBJ2-2; d_call: NA; v_call: TRBV7-9
cdr3_aa: CASSQKTGFDSPLHF; cdr3_nt: TGCGCCAGCAGCCAAAAGACAGGGTTCGATTCACCCCTCCACTTT; clone_size: NA; j_call: TRBJ1-6; d_call: TRBD1; v_call: TRBV4-1
cdr3_aa: CASSIVGTGGLNEQFF; cdr3_nt: TGTGCCAGTAGTATAGTCGGGACAGGGGGATTGAATGAGCAGTTCTTC; clone_size: NA; j_call: TRBJ2-1; d_call: TRBD1; v_call: TRBV19
cdr3_aa: CASSLLAGATDTQYF; cdr3_nt: TGTGCCAGCAGCTTACTAGCGGGAGCCACAGATACGCAGTATTTT; clone_size: NA; j_call: TRBJ2-3; d_call: TRBD2; v_call: TRBV7-2
cdr3_aa: CAISEGTRREQFF; cdr3_nt: TGTGCCATCAGTGAGGGAACTCGACGTGAGCAGTTCTTC; clone_size: NA; j_call: TRBJ2-1; d_call: NA; v_call: TRBV10-3
cdr3_aa: CASSYSGEAIQPQHF; cdr3_nt: TGTGCCAGCAGTTACTCGGGGGAGGCTATTCAGCCCCAGCATTTT; clone_size: NA; j_call: TRBJ1-5; d_call: NA; v_call: TRBV6-5
cdr3_aa: CASSPSHGDSNQPQHF; cdr3_nt: TGTGCCAGCAGTCCATCTCACGGAGATAGCAATCAGCCCCAGCATTTT; clone_size: NA; j_call: TRBJ1-5; d_call: NA; v_call: TRBV27
cdr3_aa: CASSPQGTNTDTQYF; cdr3_nt: TGTGCCAGCAGCCCCCAGGGGACAAACACAGATACGCAGTATTTT; clone_size: NA; j_call: TRBJ2-3; d_call: NA; v_call: TRBV7-9
cdr3_aa: CASSLQDRGNGDQPQHF; cdr3_nt: TGTGCCAGCAGCTTACAGGACAGGGGAAATGGGGATCAGCCCCAGCATTTT; clone_size: NA; j_call: TRBJ1-5; d_call: TRBD1; v_call: TRBV7-9
cdr3_aa: CASSPTSGANVLTF; cdr3_nt: TGTGCCAGCAGCCCTACCTCGGGGGCCAACGTCCTGACTTTC; clone_size: NA; j_call: TRBJ2-6; d_call: NA; v_call: TRBV7-8
cdr3_aa: CASSFGSDTQYF; cdr3_nt: TGTGCCAGCAGCTTCGGGTCAGATACGCAGTATTTT; clone_size: NA; j_call: TRBJ2-3; d_call: NA; v_call: TRBV13
cdr3_aa: CASTGQGGMNTEAFF; cdr3_nt: TGTGCCAGCACAGGACAGGGTGGGATGAACACTGAAGCTTTCTTT; clone_size: NA; j_call: TRBJ1-1; d_call: TRBD1; v_call: TRBV9
cdr3_aa: CASSFIGFEAFF; cdr3_nt: TGTGCCAGCAGCTTTATCGGATTTGAAGCTTTCTTT; clone_size: NA; j_call: TRBJ1-1; d_call: NA; v_call: TRBV5-6
cdr3_aa: CAWKAVTMNTEAFF; cdr3_nt: TGTGCCTGGAAGGCGGTTACCATGAACACTGAAGCTTTCTTT; clone_size: NA; j_call: TRBJ1-1; d_call: NA; v_call: TRBV30